This entry features one T cell receptor (beta chain) sequence. As yet, its antigen is unknown. Use of 60 Vbeta and 13 Jbeta primers characterized the PCR. This table comes from immunoSEQ multiplex PCR, and its TCRdb copy is limited to in-frame clones, with some not included. This table has around 150,000 clones, roughly 77% appearing once. While unrecorded immune exposures were likely, the donors were nominally healthy when sampled. The record originates from a study of cytomegalovirus exposure and HLA in healthy donors. Findings and limits, study-wide: In terms of immune exposure information, only CMV serostatus was available. An analysis was carried out at a later point. It showed that HLA-associated TCR beta chains were more clonally expanded than equally common non-associated chains. Overall, about 160 TCR beta chains were annotated as cytomegalovirus-associated.

V lost 3 bases, J lost 5 bases, and 7 bases stayed unmatched. The CDR3 sequence is 15 residues long. Per the germline V gene, CDR1 is MDHEN and CDR2 is SYDVKM. This chain connects TRBV28 to TRBJ2-5; TRBD1 agrees at 9 bases. What was sequenced was PBMCs. The clonotype was recovered from a man younger than 30 in good health and CMV-seropositive. CDR3 amino acids: CASSFGDRVSETQYF. The CDR3 DNA sequence: TGTGCCAGCAGTTTTGGGGACAGGGTTAGCGAGACCCAGTACTTC.